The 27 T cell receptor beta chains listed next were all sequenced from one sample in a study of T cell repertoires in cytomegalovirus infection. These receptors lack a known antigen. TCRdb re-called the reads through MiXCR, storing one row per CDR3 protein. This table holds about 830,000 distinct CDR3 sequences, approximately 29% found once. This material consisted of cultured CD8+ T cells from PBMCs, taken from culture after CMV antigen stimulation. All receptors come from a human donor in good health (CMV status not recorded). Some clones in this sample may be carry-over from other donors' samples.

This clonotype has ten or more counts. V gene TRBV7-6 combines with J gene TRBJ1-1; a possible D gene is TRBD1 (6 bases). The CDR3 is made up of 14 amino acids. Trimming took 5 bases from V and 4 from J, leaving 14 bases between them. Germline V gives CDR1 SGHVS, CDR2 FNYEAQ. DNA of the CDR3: TGTGCCAGCAGCCTCGCAGGGGACGGCACTGAAGCTTTCTTT. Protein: CASSLAGDGTEAFF.

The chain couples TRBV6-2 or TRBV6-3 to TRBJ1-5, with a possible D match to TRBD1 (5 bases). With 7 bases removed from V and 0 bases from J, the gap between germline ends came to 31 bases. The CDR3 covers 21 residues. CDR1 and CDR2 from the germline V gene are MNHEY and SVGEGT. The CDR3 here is CASNPNWGEDLYWYSNQPQHF. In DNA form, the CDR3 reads TGTGCCAGCAATCCTAATTGGGGGGAGGATCTTTATTGGTATAGCAATCAGCCCCAGCATTTT.

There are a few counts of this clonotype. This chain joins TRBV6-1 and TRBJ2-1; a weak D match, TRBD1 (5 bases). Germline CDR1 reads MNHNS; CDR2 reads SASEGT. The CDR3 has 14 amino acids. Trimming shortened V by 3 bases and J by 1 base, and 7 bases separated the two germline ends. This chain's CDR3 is CASSETASYNEQFF. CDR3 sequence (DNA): TGTGCCAGCAGTGAGACAGCGTCCTACAATGAGCAGTTCTTC.

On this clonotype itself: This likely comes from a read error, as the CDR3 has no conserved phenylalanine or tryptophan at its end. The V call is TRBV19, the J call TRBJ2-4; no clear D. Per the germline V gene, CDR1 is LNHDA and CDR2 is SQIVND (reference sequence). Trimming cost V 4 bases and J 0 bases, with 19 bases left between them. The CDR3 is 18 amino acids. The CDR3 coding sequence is TGTGCCAGTAGTAAAGGACCCAGCGCTTCCGTAGCCAAAAACATTCAGTACCTC. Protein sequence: CASSKGPSASVAKNIQYL.

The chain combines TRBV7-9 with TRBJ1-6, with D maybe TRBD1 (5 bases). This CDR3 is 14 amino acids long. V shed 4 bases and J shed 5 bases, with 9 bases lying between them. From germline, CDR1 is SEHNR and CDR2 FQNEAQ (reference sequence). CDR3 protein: CASSSRQHNSPLHF. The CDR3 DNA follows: TGTGCCAGCAGCTCAAGACAGCATAATTCACCCCTCCACTTT.

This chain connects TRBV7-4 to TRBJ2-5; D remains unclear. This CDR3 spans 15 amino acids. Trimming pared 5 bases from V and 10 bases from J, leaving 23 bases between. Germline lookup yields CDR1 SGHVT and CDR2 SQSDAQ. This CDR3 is CASSPPLQWAYDQYF. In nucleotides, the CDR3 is TGTGCCAGCAGCCCTCCTTTACAGTGGGCATATGACCAGTACTTC.

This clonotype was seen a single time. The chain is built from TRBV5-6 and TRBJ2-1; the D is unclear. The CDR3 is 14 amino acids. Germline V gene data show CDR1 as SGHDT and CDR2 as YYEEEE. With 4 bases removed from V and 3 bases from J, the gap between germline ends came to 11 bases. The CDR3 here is CASSTGPNYNEQFF. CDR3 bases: TGTGCCAGCAGCACGGGTCCAAACTACAATGAGCAGTTCTTC.

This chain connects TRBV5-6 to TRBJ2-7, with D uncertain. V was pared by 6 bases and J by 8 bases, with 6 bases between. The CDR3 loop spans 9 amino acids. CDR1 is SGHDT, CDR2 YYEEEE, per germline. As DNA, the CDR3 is TGTGCCAGCACATTTCAGCAGTACGTC. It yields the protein CASTFQQYV.

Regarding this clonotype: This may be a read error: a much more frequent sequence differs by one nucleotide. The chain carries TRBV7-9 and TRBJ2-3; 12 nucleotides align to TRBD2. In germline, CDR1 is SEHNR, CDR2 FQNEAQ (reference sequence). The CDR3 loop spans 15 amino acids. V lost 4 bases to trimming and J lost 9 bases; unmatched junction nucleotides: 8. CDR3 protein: CASSSSGGVVETQYF. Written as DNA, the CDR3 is TGTGCCAGCAGCTCTAGCGGGGGGGTCGTAGAAACGCAGTATTTT.

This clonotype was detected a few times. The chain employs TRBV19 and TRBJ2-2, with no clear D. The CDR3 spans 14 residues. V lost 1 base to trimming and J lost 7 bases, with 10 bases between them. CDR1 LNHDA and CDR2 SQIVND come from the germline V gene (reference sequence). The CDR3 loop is CASSIAGLDGELFF. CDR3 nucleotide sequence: TGTGCCAGTAGTATAGCTGGGTTGGACGGGGAGCTGTTTTTT.

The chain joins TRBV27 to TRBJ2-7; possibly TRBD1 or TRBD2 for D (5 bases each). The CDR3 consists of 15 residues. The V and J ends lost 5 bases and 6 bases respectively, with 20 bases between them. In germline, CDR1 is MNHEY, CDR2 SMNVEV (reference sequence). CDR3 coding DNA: TGTGCCAGCAGTACGCTTCAGGGCGAGGGGCTCGAGCAGTACTTC. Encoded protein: CASSTLQGEGLEQYF.

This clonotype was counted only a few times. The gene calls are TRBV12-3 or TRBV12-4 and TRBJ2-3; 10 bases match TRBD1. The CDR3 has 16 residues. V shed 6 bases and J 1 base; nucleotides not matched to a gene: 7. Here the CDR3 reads CASSPPGTGGTDTQYF. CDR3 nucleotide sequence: TGTGCCAGCAGCCCCCCTGGGACAGGGGGCACAGATACGCAGTATTTT.

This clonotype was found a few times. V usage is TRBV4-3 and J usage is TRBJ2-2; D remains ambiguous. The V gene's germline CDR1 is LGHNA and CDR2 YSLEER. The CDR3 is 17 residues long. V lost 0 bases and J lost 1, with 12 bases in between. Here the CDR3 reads CASSQDWSSLNTGELFF. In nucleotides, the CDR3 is TGCGCCAGCAGCCAAGATTGGAGCAGCCTGAACACCGGGGAGCTGTTTTTT.

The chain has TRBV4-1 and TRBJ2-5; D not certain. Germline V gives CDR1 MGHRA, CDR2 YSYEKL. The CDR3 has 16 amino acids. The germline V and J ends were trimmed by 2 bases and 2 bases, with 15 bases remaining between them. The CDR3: CASSQWVSGTQETQYF. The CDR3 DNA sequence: TGCGCCAGCAGCCAATGGGTCTCCGGCACGCAAGAGACCCAGTACTTC.

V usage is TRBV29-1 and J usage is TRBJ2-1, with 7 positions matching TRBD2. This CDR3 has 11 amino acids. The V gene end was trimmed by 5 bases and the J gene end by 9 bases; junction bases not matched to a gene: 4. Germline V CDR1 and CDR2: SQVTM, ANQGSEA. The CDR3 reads CSVMGGFEQFF. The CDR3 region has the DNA TGCAGCGTTATGGGGGGGTTTGAGCAGTTCTTC.

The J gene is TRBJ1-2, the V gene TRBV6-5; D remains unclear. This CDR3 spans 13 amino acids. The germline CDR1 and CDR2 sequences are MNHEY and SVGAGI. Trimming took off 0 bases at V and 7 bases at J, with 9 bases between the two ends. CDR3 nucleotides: TGTGCCAGCAGTTACTCGGCCTTCCGTGGCTACACCTTC. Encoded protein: CASSYSAFRGYTF.

CDR3 sequence (DNA): TGTGCCAGCAGTTACTCTTGGTCTAGCGGGGGATCAGATACGCAGTATTTT. Its protein is CASSYSWSSGGSDTQYF. The V and J genes are TRBV6-8 and TRBJ2-3; 10 nucleotides align to TRBD2. The CDR3 runs to 17 residues. After removal of 0 bases from V and 4 bases from J, the junction contained 7 bases not matched to a gene. Germline CDR1 is MNHGY and CDR2 is SAAAGT.

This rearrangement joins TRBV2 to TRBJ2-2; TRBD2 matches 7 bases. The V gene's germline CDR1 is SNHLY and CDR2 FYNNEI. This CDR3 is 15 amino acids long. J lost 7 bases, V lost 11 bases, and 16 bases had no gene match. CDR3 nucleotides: TGTGCCGCTCCCCTCTTGCGGGGGATGGTCGGGGAGCTGTTTTTT. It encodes CAAPLLRGMVGELFF.

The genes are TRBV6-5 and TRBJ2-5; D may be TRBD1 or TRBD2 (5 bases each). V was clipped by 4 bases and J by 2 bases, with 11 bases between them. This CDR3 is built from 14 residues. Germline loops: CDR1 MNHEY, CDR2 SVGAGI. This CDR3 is CASSSTGAQETQYF. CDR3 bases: TGTGCCAGCAGTTCGACCGGGGCACAAGAGACCCAGTACTTC.

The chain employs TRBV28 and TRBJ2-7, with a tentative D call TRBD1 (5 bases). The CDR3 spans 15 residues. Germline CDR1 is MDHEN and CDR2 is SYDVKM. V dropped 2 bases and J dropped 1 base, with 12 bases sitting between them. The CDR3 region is CASSLIQVPSYEQYF. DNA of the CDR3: TGTGCCAGCAGTTTAATACAGGTTCCGTCCTACGAGCAGTACTTC.

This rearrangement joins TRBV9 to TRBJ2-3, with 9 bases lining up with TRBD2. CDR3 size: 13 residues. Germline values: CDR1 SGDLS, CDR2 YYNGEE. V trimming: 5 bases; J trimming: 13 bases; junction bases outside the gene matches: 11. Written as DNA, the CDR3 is TGTGCCAGCAGGGATTTTAGCGGGGGTGAGGAGTATTTT. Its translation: CASRDFSGGEEYF.

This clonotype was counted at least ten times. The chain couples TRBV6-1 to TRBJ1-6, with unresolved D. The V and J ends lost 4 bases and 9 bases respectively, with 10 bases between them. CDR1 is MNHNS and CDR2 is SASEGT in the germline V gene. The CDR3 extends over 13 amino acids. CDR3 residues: CASSVPGSSPLHF. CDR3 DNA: TGTGCCAGCAGTGTACCCGGGAGTTCACCCCTCCACTTT.

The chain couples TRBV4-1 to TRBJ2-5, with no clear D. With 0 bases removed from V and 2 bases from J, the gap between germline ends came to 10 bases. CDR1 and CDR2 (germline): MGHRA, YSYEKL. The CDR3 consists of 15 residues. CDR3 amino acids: CASSQEGLPQETQYF. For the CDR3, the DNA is TGCGCCAGCAGCCAAGAGGGCCTGCCTCAAGAGACCCAGTACTTC.

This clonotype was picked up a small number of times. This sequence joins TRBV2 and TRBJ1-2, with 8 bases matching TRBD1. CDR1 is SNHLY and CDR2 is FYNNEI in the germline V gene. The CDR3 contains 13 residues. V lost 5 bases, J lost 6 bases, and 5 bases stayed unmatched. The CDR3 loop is CASSWTGRDGYTF. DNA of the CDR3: TGTGCCAGCAGTTGGACAGGGCGGGATGGCTACACCTTC.

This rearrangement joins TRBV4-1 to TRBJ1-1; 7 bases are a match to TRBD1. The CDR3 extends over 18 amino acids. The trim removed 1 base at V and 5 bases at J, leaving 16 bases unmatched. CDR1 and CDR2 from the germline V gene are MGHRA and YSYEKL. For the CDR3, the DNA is TGCGCCAGCAGCCAAGGTGCTTGGGCCAGGGGGAAATCTACTGAAGCTTTCTTT. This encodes CASSQGAWARGKSTEAFF.

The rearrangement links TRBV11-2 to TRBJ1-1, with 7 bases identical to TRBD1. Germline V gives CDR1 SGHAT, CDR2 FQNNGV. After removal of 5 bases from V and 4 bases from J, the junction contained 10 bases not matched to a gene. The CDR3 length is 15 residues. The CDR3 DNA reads TGTGCCAGCAGCCCTTCGACGACAGGGAGCACTGAAGCTTTCTTT. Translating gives CASSPSTTGSTEAFF. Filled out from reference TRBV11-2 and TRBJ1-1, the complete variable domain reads EAGVAQSPRYKIIEKRQSVAFWCNPISGHATLYWYQQILGQGPKLLIQFQNNGVVDDSQLPKDRFSAERLKGVDSTLKIQPAKLEDSAVYLCASSPSTTGSTEAFFGQGTRLTVV.

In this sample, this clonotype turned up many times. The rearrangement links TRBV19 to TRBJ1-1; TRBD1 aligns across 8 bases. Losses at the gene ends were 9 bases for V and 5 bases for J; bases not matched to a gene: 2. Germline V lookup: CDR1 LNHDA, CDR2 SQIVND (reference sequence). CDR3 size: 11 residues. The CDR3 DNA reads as TGTGCCAGCAGACAGGGGACTGAAGCTTTCTTT. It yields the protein CASRQGTEAFF.